The present entry profiles one T cell receptor (beta chain) with its context. Its antigen is currently unknown. This entry comes from a study of T cell responses to AZD1222 COVID-19 vaccine. As for the study in general: Investigators merged groups given second doses at roughly 4 or roughly 12 weeks.

Regarding the study as a whole: Repertoire samples came only from after the peak T cell response. Along spike, vaccine-associated CD4 TCRs were found throughout, with dominance at 160-218 and 743-854. Clonal diversity was possibly underestimated; the donors were predominantly white British and more often female.

Using immunoSEQ multiplex PCR, the repertoire was profiled, and TCRdb retains in-frame clones only, with some absent. Counted here are about 120,000 clones, approximately 89% occurring once; the ten biggest clones make up roughly 4.1%. The source was peripheral blood, collected on day 0 of AZD1222 vaccination. This TCR came from an adult in good health.

In DNA form, the CDR3 reads TGTGCCAGCAGTTATGGACTAGCGGGAGCCCAGTTCTTC. This gives the protein CASSYGLAGAQFF. J is TRBJ2-1 and V is TRBV6-2 or TRBV6-3; TRBD2 matches at 13 bases. The V gene end was trimmed by 3 bases and the J gene end by 13 bases; junction bases not matched to a gene: 3. The germline V gene encodes CDR1 MNHEY and CDR2 SVGEGT. The CDR3 length is 13 residues.